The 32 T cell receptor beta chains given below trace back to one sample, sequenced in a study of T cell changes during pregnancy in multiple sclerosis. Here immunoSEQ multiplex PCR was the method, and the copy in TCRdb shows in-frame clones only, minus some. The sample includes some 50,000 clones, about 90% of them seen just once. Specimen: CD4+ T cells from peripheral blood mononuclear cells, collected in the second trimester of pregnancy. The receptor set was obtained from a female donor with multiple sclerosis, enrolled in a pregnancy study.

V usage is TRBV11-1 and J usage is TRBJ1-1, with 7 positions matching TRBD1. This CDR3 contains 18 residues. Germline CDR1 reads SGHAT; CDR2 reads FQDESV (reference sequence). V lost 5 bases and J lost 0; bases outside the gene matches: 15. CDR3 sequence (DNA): TGTGCCAGCAGCCATCCGAAAGGGGGCGGCTCGTTGAACACTGAAGCTTTCTTT. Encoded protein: CASSHPKGGGSLNTEAFF.

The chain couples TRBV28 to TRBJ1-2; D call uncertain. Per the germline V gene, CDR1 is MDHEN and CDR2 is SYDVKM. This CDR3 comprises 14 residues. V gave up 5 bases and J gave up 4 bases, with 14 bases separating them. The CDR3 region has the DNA TGTGCCAGCAGTACGCTACCGGGGTCCTATGGCTACACCTTC. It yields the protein CASSTLPGSYGYTF.

CDR3 residues: CAISRDRDYYGYTF. CDR3 sequence (DNA): TGTGCCATCAGCCGGGACAGGGATTACTATGGCTACACCTTC. The chain recombines TRBV10-3 with TRBJ1-2; 9 nucleotides align to TRBD1. The V segment lost 6 bases and the J segment 3 bases; nucleotides outside the gene matches: 5. The CDR3 loop spans 14 amino acids. Germline-derived CDR1 and CDR2 are ENHRY and SYGVKD.

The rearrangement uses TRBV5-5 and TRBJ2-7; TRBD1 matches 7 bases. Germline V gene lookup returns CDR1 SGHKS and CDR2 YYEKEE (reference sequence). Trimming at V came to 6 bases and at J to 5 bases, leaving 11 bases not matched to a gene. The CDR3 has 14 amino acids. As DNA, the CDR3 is TGTGCCAGCACCGAGACAGGGACGCGGGACGAGCAGTACTTC. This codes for CASTETGTRDEQYF.

CDR3 in amino acids: CASSEVLVDRVHGYTF. CDR3 DNA: TGTGCCAGCAGTGAAGTTTTAGTGGACAGGGTCCATGGCTACACCTTC. V and J are TRBV6-1 and TRBJ1-2; TRBD1 agrees at 8 bases. This CDR3 has 16 residues. Germline values: CDR1 MNHNS, CDR2 SASEGT. V was clipped by 1 base and J by 6 bases; unmatched bases: 10.

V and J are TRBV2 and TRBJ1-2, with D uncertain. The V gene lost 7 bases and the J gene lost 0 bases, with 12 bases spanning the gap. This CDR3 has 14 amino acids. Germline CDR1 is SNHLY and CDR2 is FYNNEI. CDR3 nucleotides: TGTGCCAGCACCCTCACGGGAGCTAACTATGGCTACACCTTC. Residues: CASTLTGANYGYTF.

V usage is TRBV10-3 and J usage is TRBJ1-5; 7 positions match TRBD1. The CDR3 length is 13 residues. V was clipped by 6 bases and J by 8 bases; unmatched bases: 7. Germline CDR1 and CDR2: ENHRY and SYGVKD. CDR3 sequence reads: CAISLTGREPQHF. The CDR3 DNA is TGTGCCATCAGCTTGACAGGGCGGGAGCCCCAGCATTTT.

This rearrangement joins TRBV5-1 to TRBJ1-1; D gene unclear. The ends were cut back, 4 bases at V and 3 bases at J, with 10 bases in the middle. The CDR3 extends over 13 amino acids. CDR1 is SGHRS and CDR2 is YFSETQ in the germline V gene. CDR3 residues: CASSKHGDTEAFF. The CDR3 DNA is TGCGCCAGCAGCAAACACGGGGACACTGAAGCTTTCTTT. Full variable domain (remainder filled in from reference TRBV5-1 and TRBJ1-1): KAGVTQTPRYLIKTRGQQVTLSCSPISGHRSVSWYQQTPGQGLQFLFEYFSETQRNKGNFPGRFSGRQFSNSRSEMNVSTLELGDSALYLCASSKHGDTEAFFGQGTRLTVV.

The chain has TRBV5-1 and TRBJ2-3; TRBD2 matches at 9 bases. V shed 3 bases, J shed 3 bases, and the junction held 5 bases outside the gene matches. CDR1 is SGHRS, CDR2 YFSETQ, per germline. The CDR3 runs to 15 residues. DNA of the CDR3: TGCGCCAGCAGCTCCTTAGCGGGAGTTACAGATACGCAGTATTTT. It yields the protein CASSSLAGVTDTQYF. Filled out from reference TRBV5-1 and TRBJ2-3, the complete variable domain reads KAGVTQTPRYLIKTRGQQVTLSCSPISGHRSVSWYQQTPGQGLQFLFEYFSETQRNKGNFPGRFSGRQFSNSRSEMNVSTLELGDSALYLCASSSLAGVTDTQYFGPGTRLTVL.

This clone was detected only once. Here the CDR3 reads CASSLQDRGPNQPQHF. In DNA form, the CDR3 reads TGTGCCAGCAGCCTCCAAGACAGGGGGCCCAATCAGCCCCAGCATTTT. The rearrangement links TRBV5-5 to TRBJ1-5; 10 nucleotides agree with TRBD1. CDR1 SGHKS and CDR2 YYEKEE come from the germline V gene (reference sequence). The CDR3 totals 16 residues. Trimming cost V 4 bases and J 3 bases; bases outside gene matches: 7.

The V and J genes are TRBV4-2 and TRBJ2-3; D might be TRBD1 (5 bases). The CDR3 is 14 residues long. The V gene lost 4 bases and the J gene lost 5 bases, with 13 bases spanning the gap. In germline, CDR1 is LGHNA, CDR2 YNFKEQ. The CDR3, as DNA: TGTGCCAGCAGCCCAAACGCAGGGATAGATACGCAGTATTTT. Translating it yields CASSPNAGIDTQYF.

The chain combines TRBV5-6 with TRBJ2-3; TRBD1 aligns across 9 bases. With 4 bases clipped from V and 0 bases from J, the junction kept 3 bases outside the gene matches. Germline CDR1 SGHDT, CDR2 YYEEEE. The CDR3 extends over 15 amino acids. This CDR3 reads CASSPTGGSTDTQYF. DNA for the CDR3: TGTGCCAGCAGCCCGACAGGGGGTAGCACAGATACGCAGTATTTT.

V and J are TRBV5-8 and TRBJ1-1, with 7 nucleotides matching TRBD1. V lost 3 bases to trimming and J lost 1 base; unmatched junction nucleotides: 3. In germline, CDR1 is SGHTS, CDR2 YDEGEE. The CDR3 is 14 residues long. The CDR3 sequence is CASSSWTGNTEAFF. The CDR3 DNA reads TGTGCCAGCAGCTCCTGGACAGGGAACACTGAAGCTTTCTTT.

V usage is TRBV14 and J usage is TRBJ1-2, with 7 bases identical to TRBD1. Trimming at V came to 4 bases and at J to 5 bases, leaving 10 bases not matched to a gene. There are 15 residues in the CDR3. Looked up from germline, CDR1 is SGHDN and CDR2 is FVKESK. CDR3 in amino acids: CASSPRQGSGYGYTF. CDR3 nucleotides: TGTGCCAGCAGCCCCCGACAGGGAAGTGGTTATGGCTACACCTTC. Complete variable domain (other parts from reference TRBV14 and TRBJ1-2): EAGVTQFPSHSVIEKGQTVTLRCDPISGHDNLYWYRRVMGKEIKFLLHFVKESKQDESGMPNNRFLAERTGGTYSTLKVQPAELEDSGVYFCASSPRQGSGYGYTFGSGTRLTVV.

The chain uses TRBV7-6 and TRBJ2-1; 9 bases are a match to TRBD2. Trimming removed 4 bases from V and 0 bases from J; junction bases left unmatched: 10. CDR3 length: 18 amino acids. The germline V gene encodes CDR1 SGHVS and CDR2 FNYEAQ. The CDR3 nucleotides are TGTGCCAGCAGCTCCCGAGGTAGCGGGGGACTCTCCTACAATGAGCAGTTCTTC. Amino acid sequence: CASSSRGSGGLSYNEQFF.

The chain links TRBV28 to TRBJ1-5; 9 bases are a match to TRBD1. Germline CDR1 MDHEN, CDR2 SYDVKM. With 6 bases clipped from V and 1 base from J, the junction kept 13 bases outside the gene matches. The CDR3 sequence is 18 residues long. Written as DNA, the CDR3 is TGTGCCAGCAGCTTAGAATACAGGGGGCGAGGAAGCAATCAGCCCCAGCATTTT. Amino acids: CASSLEYRGRGSNQPQHF.

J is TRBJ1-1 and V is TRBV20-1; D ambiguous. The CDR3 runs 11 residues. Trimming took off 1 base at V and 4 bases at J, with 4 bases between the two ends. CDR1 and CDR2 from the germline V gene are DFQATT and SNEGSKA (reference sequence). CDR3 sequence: CSARGVTEAFF. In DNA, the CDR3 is TGCAGTGCTAGAGGCGTCACTGAAGCTTTCTTT.

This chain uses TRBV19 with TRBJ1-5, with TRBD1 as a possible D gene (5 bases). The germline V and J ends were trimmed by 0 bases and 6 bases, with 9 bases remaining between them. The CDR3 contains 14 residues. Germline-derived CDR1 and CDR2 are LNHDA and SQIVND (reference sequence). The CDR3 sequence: CASSIEGARQPQHF. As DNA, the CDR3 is TGTGCCAGTAGTATAGAAGGGGCGCGTCAGCCCCAGCATTTT.

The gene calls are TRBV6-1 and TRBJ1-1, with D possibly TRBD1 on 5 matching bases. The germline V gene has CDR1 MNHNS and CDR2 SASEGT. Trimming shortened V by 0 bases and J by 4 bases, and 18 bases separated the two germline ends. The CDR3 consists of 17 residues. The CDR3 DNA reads TGTGCCAGCAGTGAAGCGGGGACTTTGGGGCTAGGCACTGAAGCTTTCTTT. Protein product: CASSEAGTLGLGTEAFF.

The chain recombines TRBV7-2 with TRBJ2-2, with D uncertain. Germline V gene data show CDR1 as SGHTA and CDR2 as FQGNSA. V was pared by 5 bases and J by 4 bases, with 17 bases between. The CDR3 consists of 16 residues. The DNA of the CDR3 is TGTGCCAGCAGCCCAACGCCTAGTTTCGGCACCGGGGAGCTGTTTTTT. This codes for CASSPTPSFGTGELFF.

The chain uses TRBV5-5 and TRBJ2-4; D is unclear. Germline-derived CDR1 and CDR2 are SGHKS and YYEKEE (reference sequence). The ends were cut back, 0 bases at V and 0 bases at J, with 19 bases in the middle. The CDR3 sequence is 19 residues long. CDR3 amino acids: CASSLAFGLVGVAKNIQYF. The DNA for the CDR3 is TGTGCCAGCAGCTTGGCTTTCGGGTTGGTAGGAGTAGCCAAAAACATTCAGTACTTC.

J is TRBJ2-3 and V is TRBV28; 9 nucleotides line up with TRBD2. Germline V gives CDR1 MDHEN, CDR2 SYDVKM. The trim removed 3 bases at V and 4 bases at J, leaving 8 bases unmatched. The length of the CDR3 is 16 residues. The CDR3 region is CASSFQRAGGADTQYF. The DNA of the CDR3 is TGTGCCAGCAGTTTCCAACGGGCGGGAGGGGCAGATACGCAGTATTTT.

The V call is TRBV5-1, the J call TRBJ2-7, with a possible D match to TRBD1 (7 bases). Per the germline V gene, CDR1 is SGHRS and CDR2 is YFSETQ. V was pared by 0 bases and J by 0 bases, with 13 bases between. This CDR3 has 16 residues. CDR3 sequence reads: CASSLGGDSFSYEQYF. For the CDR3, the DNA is TGCGCCAGCAGCTTGGGCGGGGACAGCTTCTCCTACGAGCAGTACTTC.

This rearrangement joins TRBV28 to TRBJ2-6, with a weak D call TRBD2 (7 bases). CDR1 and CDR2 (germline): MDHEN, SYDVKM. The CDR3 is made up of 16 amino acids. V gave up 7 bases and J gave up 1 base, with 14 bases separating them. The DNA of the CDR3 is TGTGCCAGCACCTCGGGGGGCCTATCTGGGGCCAACGTCCTGACTTTC. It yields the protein CASTSGGLSGANVLTF.

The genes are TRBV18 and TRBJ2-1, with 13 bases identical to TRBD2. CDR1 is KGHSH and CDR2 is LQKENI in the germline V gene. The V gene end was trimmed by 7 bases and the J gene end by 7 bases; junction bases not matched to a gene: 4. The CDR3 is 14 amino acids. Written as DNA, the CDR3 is TGTGCCAGCTTAACTAGCGGGAGGGCGAATGAGCAGTTCTTC. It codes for CASLTSGRANEQFF.

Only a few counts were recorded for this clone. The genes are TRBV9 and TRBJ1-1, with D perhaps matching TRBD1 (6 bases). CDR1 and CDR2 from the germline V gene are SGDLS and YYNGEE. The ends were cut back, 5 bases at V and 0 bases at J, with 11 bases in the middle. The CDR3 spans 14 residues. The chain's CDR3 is CASSRGQLNTEAFF. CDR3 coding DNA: TGTGCCAGCAGTAGGGGACAATTGAACACTGAAGCTTTCTTT.

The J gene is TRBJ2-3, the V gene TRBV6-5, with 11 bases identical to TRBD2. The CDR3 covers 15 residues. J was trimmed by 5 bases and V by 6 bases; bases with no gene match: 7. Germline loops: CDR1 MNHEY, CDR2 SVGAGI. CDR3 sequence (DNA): TGTGCCAGCAGCTTAGCGGGAGGGCCAGGAGATACGCAGTATTTT. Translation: CASSLAGGPGDTQYF.

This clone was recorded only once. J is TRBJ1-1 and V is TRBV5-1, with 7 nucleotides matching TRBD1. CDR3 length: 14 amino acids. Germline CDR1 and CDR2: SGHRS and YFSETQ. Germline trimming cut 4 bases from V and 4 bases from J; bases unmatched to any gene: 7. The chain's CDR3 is CASSTFQGGTEAFF. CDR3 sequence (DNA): TGCGCCAGCAGCACATTTCAGGGGGGCACTGAAGCTTTCTTT. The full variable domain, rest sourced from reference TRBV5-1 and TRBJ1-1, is KAGVTQTPRYLIKTRGQQVTLSCSPISGHRSVSWYQQTPGQGLQFLFEYFSETQRNKGNFPGRFSGRQFSNSRSEMNVSTLELGDSALYLCASSTFQGGTEAFFGQGTRLTVV.

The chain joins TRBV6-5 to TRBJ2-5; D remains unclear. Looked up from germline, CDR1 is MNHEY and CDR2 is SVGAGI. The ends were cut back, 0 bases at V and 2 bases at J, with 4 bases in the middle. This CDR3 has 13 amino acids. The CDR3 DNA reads TGTGCCAGCAGTTACTCCCGGCAAGAGACCCAGTACTTC. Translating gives CASSYSRQETQYF.

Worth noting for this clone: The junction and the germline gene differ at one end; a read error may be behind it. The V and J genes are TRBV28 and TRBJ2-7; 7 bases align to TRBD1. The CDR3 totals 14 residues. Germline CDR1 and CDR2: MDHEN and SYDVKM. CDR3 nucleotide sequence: TGTGCCAGCAATTTATACAGGGGACCCTACGAGCAGTACTTC. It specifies CASNLYRGPYEQYF.

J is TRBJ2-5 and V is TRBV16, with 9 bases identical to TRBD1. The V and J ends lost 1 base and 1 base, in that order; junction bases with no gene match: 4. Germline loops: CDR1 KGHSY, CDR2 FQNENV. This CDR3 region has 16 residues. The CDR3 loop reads CASSQWDRAAQETQYF. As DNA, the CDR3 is TGTGCCAGCAGCCAATGGGACAGGGCGGCCCAAGAGACCCAGTACTTC.

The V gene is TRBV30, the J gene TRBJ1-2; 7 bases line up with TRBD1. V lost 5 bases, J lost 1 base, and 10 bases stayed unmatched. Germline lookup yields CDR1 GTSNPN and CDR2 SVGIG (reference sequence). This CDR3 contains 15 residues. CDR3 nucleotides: TGTGCCTGGTCCCCTCCCGGGACAGTTAACTATGGCTACACCTTC. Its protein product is CAWSPPGTVNYGYTF.